This T cell receptor (beta chain) derives from a study of cytomegalovirus exposure and HLA in healthy donors. Vbeta (60) and Jbeta (13) primers were used in the PCR. Some clones are missing from TCRdb's copy, which holds only in-frame ones; the method was immunoSEQ multiplex PCR. The data show about 150,000 clones, roughly 80% seen once. Study outcomes and limitations: A later analysis linked a missense DCLRE1C variant to TCR beta V- and J-gene trimming.

CDR3 length equals 16 residues. CDR1 LNHDA and CDR2 SQIVND come from the germline V gene (reference sequence). V shed 9 bases and J 5 bases; nucleotides not matched to a gene: 16. Comment on this clone: Its antigen is unknown.

This sequence was found in a boy under 10 years old in good health and CMV-seronegative. This chain uses TRBV19 with TRBJ2-7; 10 bases match TRBD1. The sequenced sample consisted of PBMCs. The CDR3 here is CASGGVWDRGGDEQYF. For the CDR3, the DNA is TGTGCCAGCGGCGGCGTATGGGACAGGGGTGGGGACGAGCAGTACTTC.